This TCR beta chain was sequenced in a study of vaccination and CD4 T cells after COVID-19. For the study at large: Post-diagnosis, post-COVID samples were collected after a median 101 days, ranging 35 to 161.

In the case of this clonotype: No antigen is known for it.

Cultured CD4+ T cells had their DNA profiled by the Oncomine TCR Beta short-read assay. Genomic DNA was drawn out of CD4+ T cells grown in culture. In TCRdb, the PCR reads were re-called with MiXCR into one record per CDR3 protein. The table has approximately 15,000 distinct CDR3 sequences, over 45% seen once; the top ten hold about 16%. Treatment in this sample: roughly 10-day PBMC culture with coronavirus spike peptide pools or control peptides (ViraFEST assay). Dates of positive PCR ran from March to December 2020, before US Alpha, Beta and Delta variants. The CDR3 is made up of 14 amino acids. CDR1 DFQATT and CDR2 SNEGSKA come from the germline V gene (reference sequence). With V trimmed by 3 bases and J by 4 bases, 3 bases remained unmatched.

This chain connects TRBV20-1 to TRBJ2-1; 10 bases align to TRBD2. The source was CD4+ T cells from blood, cultured in vitro, collected before SARS-CoV-2 vaccination. This clonotype originated in a human donor who had recovered from COVID-19. CDR3 protein: CSASLAGGYNEQFF. In DNA, the CDR3 is TGCAGTGCTAGCTTAGCGGGAGGATACAATGAGCAGTTCTTC.